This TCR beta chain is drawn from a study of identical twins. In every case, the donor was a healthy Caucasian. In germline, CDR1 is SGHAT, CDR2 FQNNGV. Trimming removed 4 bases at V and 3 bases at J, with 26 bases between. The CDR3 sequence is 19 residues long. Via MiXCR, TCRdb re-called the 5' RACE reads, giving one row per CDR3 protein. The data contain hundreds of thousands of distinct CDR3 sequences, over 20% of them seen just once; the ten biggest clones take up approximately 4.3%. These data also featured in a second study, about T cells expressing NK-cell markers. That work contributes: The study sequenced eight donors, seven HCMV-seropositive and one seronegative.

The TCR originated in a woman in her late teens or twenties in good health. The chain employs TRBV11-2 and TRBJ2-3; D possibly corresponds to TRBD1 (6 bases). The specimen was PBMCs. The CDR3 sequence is CASSSFLPRGSVLTDTQYF. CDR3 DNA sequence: TGTGCCAGCAGCTCCTTTCTGCCCAGGGGTAGCGTGTTGACAGATACGCAGTATTTT.